This T cell receptor (beta chain) was found in a study of shared clonotypes between healthy human individuals. The overall study: Per-donor plates numbered three CD4 naive, three CD4 memory, two CD8 naive and one CD8 memory. Study findings and constraints: Apart from blood, nothing was sampled; tissue repertoires likely differ.

CD45RO-negative cells were positively selected for CCR7, leaving out terminally differentiated effector memory CD45RA+ cells. Germline CDR1 is ENHRY and CDR2 is SYGVKD. V lost 7 bases and J lost 10, with 3 bases in between. There are 8 residues in the CDR3. A remark on this clone: Antigen specificity is unknown.

Only in-frame clones appear in the TCRdb table, and some are missing; sequencing was by immunoSEQ multiplex PCR. The data hold some 2 million clones, with approximately 94% observed a single time. The specimen was naive CD8+ T cells sorted from blood. The sequence was obtained from a man aged 18 to 29 in good health. The V gene is TRBV10-3, the J gene TRBJ2-3, with D hard to call. CDR3 loop: CAITAQYF. As DNA, the CDR3 is TGTGCCATCACTGCGCAGTATTTT.